This T cell receptor beta chain was sequenced in a study of immune characterization of retroperitoneal liposarcoma. TCRdb independently ran MiXCR on the PCR reads; one entry per CDR3 protein. Of thousands of distinct CDR3 sequences listed, around 25% are singletons. This clonotype came up many times. Germline CDR1 and CDR2: SGHNT and YENEEA. The CDR3 has 13 residues. The origin of this receptor is a male donor with retroperitoneal liposarcoma. The chain uses TRBV11-3 and TRBJ2-1; D might be TRBD1 or TRBD2, each matching 5 bases. The closer fit of TRBJ2-7 to the DNA end suggests the J call may be wrong. Sequenced input: tumor tissue. The CDR3 DNA is TGTGCCAGCAGTGAGCTAGGGGAGAATGAGCAGTACTTC. It codes for CASSELGENEQYF.